This T cell receptor beta chain is from a study of PD-1 blockade in classical Hodgkin lymphoma. Study-wide points: Complete responders' baseline diversity resembled that of newly diagnosed patients. CD4+ TCR diversity climbed significantly by C4D1, unlike CD8+ TCR diversity. TCR diversity at baseline was reported to be reduced in newly diagnosed patients relative to healthy donors. Patients who initiated nivolumab within 1 year of ASCT were excluded.

The trim removed 7 bases at V and 6 bases at J, leaving 4 bases unmatched. CDR1 SGHRS and CDR2 YFSETQ come from the germline V gene. This CDR3 has 13 residues. Only in-frame clones appear in the TCRdb table, and some are missing; sequencing was by immunoSEQ multiplex PCR. This table has tens of thousands of clones, just over 75% appearing once. Relapse after autologous stem cell transplantation occurred in every patient, and brentuximab vedotin exposure varied. Of note for this clone: Its target is not known.

This sequence originates from a human donor with classical Hodgkin lymphoma. The chain combines TRBV5-1 with TRBJ1-1, with 12 nucleotides matching TRBD1. The sequences come from peripheral blood mononuclear cells (PBMCs), collected before the second cycle of nivolumab. Here the CDR3 DNA reads TGCGCCAGCGGGGGACAGGGGGCCGCTGAAGCTTTCTTT. Its protein product is CASGGQGAAEAFF.